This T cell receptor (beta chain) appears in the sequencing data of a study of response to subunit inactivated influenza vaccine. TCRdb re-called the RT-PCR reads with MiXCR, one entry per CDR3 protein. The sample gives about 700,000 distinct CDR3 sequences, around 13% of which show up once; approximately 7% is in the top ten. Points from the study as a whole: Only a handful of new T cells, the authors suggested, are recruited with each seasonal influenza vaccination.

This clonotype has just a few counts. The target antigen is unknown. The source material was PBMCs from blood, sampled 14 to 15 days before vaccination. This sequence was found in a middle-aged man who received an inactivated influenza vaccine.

The CDR3 protein is CASASSGGYNSPLHF. As DNA, the CDR3 is TGTGCCAGCGCGAGTTCAGGGGGCTATAATTCACCCCTCCACTTT. The chain recombines TRBV7-9 with TRBJ1-6, with 7 nucleotides matching TRBD1. The germline V gene encodes CDR1 SEHNR and CDR2 FQNEAQ (reference sequence). This CDR3 has 15 amino acids. V lost 8 bases and J lost 3; bases outside the gene matches: 7.